This T cell receptor (beta chain) was found in a study of shared clonotypes between healthy human individuals. Profiled with immunoSEQ multiplex PCR; TCRdb holds only in-frame clones, not every one. The table shows roughly 2.1 million clones, with about 93% occurring only once. The study, taken as a whole, reports: Having only a few donors restricted how much genetic and exposure-history diversity was captured.

The naive CD8 subset, CD45RO-negative cells positively selected for CCR7, excluded terminally differentiated effector memory CD45RA+ cells. Germline V gene data show CDR1 as SGDLS and CDR2 as YYNGEE. J was trimmed by 8 bases and V by 0 bases; bases with no gene match: 8. CDR3 size: 16 residues. With respect to this clone: The antigen remains unidentified.

This TCR came from a man aged 18-30 years in good health. Some clones in this sample may be carry-over from other donors' samples. Sequencing input: naive CD8+ T cells from PBMCs. The genes are TRBV9 and TRBJ2-1, with 10 bases fitting TRBD1. The CDR3 DNA is TGTGCCAGCAGCGTAGAAGGGACAGGGGATCTCGATGAGCAGTTCTTC. It yields the protein CASSVEGTGDLDEQFF.